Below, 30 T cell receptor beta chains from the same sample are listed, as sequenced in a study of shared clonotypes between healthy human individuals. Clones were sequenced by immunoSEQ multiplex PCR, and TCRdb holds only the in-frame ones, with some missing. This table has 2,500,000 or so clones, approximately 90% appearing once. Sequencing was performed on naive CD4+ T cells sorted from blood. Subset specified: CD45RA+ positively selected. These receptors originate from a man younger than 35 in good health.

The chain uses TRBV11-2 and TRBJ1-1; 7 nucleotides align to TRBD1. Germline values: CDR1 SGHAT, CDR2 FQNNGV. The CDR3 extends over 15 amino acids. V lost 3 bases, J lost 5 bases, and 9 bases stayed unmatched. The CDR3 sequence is CASSFSLETGTEAFF. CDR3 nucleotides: TGTGCCAGCAGCTTCTCTCTTGAGACAGGGACTGAAGCTTTCTTT.

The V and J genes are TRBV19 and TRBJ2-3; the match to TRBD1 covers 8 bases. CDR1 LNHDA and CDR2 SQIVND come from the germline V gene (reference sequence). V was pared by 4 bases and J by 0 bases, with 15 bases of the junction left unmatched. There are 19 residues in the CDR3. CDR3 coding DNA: TGTGCCAGTAGTACCAGAAACTTGGACAGGGACGCTAGCACAGATACGCAGTATTTT. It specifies CASSTRNLDRDASTDTQYF. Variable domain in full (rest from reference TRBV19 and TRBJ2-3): DGGITQSPKYLFRKEGQNVTLSCEQNLNHDAMYWYRQDPGQGLRLIYYSQIVNDFQKGDIAEGYSVSREKKESFPLTVTSAQKNPTAFYLCASSTRNLDRDASTDTQYFGPGTRLTVL.

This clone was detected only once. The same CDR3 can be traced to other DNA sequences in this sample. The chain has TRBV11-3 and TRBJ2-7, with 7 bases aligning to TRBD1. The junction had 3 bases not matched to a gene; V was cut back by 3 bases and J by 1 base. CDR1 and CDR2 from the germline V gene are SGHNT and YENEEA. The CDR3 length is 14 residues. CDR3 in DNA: TGTGCCAGCAGCTTGGCAGGGGGTTCCTACGAGCAGTACTTC. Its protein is CASSLAGGSYEQYF.

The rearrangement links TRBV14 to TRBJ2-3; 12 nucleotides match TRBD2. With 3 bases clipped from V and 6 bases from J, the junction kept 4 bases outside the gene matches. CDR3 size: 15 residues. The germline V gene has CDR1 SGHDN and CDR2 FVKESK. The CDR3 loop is CASSHGTSGGDTQYF. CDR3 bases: TGTGCCAGCAGCCATGGCACTAGCGGGGGGGATACGCAGTATTTT.

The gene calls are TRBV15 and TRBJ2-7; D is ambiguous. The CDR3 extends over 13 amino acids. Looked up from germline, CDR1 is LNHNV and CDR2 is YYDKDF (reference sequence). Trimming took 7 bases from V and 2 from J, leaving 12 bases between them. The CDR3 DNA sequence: TGTGCCACCAAGCAAGACACCGCCTACGAGCAGTACTTC. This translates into CATKQDTAYEQYF.

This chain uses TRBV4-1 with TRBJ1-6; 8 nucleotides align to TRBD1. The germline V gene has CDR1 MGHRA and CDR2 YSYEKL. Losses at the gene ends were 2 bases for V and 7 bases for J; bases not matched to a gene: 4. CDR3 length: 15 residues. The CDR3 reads CASSQTGDRNSPLHF. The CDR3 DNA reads TGCGCCAGCAGCCAAACAGGGGACAGGAATTCACCCCTCCACTTT.

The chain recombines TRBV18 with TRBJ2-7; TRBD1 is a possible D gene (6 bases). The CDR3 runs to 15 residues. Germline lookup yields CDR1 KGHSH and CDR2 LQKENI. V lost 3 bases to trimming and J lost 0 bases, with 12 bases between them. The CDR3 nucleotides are TGTGCCAGCTCACCCTTTTGGGGGCCCTCCTACGAGCAGTACTTC. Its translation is CASSPFWGPSYEQYF.

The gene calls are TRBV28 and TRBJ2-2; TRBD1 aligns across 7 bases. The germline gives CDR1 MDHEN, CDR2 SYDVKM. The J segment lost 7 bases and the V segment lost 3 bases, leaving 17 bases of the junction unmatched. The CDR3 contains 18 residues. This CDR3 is CASSFPPLGTESLGELFF. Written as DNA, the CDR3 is TGTGCCAGCAGTTTCCCACCCCTCGGGACAGAGTCGCTCGGGGAGCTGTTTTTT.

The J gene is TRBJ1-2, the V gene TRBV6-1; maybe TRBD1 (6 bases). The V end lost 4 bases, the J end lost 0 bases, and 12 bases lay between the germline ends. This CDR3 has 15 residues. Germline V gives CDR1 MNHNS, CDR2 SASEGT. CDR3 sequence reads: CASSVLRGANYGYTF. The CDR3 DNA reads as TGTGCCAGCAGTGTGTTAAGGGGGGCTAACTATGGCTACACCTTC.

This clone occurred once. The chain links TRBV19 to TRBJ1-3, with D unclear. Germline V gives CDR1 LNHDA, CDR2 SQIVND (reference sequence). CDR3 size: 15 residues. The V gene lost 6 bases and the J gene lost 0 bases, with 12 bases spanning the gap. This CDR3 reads CASRRPDLSGNTIYF. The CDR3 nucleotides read TGTGCCAGTAGGCGACCGGATCTCTCTGGAAACACCATATATTTT. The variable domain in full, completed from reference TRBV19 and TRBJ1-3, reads DGGITQSPKYLFRKEGQNVTLSCEQNLNHDAMYWYRQDPGQGLRLIYYSQIVNDFQKGDIAEGYSVSREKKESFPLTVTSAQKNPTAFYLCASRRPDLSGNTIYFGEGSWLTVV.

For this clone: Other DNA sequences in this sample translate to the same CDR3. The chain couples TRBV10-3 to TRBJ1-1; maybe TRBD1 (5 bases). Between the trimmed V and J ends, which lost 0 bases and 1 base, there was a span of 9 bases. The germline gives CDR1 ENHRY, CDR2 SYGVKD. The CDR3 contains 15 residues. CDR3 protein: CAISESGTGNTEAFF. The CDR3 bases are TGTGCCATCAGTGAGTCCGGGACGGGGAACACTGAAGCTTTCTTT.

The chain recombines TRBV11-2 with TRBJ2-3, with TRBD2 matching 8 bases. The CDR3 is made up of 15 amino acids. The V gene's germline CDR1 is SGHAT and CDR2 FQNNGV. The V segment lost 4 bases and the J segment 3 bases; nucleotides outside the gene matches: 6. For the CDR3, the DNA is TGTGCCAGCAGCTCGGGGGGGCTTGGGACAGATACGCAGTATTTT. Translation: CASSSGGLGTDTQYF.

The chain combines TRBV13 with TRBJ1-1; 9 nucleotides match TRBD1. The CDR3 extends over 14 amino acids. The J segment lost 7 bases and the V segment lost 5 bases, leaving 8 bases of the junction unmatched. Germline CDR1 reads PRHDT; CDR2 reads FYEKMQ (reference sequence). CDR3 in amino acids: CASSGTGRDSEAFF. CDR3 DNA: TGTGCCAGCAGCGGGACAGGGAGGGACAGTGAAGCTTTCTTT.

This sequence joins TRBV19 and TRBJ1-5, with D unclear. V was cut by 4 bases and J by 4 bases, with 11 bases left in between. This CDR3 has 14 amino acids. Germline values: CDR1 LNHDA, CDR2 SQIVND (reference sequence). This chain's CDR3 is CASSTEEGNQPQHF. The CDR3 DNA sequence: TGTGCCAGTAGTACGGAGGAGGGAAATCAGCCCCAGCATTTT.

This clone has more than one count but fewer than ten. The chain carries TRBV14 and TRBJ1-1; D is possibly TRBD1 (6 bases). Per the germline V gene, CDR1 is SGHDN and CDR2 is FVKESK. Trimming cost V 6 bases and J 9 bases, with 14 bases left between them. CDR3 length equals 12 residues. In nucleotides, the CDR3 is TGTGCCAGCAGTCCGGACAGTAGGCAAGCTTTCTTT. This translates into CASSPDSRQAFF. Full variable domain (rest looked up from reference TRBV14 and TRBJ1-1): EAGVTQFPSHSVIEKGQTVTLRCDPISGHDNLYWYRRVMGKEIKFLLHFVKESKQDESGMPNNRFLAERTGGTYSTLKVQPAELEDSGVYFCASSPDSRQAFFGQGTRLTVV.

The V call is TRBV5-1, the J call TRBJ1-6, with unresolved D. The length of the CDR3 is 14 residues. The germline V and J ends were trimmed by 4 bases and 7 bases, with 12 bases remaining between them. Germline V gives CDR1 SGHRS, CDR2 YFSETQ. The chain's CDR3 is CASSELPGNSPLHF. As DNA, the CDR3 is TGCGCCAGCAGCGAGTTGCCGGGAAATTCACCCCTCCACTTT. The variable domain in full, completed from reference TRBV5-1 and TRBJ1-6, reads KAGVTQTPRYLIKTRGQQVTLSCSPISGHRSVSWYQQTPGQGLQFLFEYFSETQRNKGNFPGRFSGRQFSNSRSEMNVSTLELGDSALYLCASSELPGNSPLHFGNGTRLTVT.

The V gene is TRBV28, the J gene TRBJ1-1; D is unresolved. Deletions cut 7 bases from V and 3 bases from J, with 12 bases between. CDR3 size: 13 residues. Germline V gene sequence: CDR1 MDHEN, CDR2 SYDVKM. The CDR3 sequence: CASTSTGYTEAFF. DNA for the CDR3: TGTGCCAGCACCTCAACGGGATACACTGAAGCTTTCTTT.

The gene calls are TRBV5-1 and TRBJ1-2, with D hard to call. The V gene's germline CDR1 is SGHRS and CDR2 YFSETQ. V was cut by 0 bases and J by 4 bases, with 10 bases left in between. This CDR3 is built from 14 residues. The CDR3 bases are TGCGCCAGCAGCTTGGCCCTGGAGAGCTATGGCTACACCTTC. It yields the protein CASSLALESYGYTF.

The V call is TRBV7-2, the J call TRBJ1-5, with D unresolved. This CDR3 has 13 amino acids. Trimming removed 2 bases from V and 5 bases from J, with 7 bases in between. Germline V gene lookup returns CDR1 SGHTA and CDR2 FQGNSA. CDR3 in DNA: TGTGCCAGCAGCTTAAGGGTTGATCAGCCCCAGCATTTT. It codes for CASSLRVDQPQHF. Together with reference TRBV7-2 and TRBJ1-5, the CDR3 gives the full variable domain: GAGVSQSPSNKVTEKGKDVELRCDPISGHTALYWYRQSLGQGLEFLIYFQGNSAPDKSGLPSDRFSAERTGGSVSTLTIQRTQQEDSAVYLCASSLRVDQPQHFGDGTRLSIL.

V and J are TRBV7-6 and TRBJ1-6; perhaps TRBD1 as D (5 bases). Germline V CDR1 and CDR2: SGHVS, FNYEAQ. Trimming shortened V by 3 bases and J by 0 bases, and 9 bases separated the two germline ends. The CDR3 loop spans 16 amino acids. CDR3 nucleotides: TGTGCCAGCAGCTTCCGGGGGAGCTCCTATAATTCACCCCTCCACTTT. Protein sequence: CASSFRGSSYNSPLHF.

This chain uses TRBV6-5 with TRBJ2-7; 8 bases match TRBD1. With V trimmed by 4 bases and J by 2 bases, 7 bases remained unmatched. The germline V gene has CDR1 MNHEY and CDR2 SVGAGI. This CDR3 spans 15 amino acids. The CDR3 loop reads CASSFRQGYPYEQYF. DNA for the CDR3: TGTGCCAGCAGTTTTAGACAGGGGTATCCCTACGAGCAGTACTTC.

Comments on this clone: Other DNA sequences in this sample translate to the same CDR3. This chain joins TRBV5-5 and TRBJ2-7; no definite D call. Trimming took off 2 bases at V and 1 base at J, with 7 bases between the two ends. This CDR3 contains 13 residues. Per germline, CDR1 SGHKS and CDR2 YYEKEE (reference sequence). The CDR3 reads CASSFGSSYEQYF. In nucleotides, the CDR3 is TGTGCCAGCAGCTTCGGATCTTCCTACGAGCAGTACTTC.

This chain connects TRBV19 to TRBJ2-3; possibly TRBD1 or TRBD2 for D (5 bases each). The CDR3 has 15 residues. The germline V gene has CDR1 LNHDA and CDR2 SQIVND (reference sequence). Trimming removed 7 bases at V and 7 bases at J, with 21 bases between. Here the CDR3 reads CASTSLRLGENTQYF. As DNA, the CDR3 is TGTGCCAGTACCTCCTTGCGGCTGGGGGAAAATACGCAGTATTTT.

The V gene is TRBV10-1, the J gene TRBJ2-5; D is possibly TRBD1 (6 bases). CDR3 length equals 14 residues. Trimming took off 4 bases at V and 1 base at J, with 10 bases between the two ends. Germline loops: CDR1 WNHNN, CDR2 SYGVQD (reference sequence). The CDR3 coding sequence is TGCGCCAGCAGTGCCGACAGGTCCCAAGAGACCCAGTACTTC. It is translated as CASSADRSQETQYF.

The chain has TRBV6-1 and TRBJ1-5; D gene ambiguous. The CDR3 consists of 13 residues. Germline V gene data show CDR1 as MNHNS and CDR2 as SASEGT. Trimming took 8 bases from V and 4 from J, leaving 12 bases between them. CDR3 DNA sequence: TGTGCCAGCCGGACCCTGATTAATCAGCCCCAGCATTTT. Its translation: CASRTLINQPQHF.

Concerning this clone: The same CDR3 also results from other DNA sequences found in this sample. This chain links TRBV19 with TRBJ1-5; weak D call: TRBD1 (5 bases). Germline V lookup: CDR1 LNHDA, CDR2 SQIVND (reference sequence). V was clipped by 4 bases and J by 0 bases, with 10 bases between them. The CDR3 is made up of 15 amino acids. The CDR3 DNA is TGTGCCAGTAGTACCCTAGGGGTTAGCAATCAGCCCCAGCATTTT. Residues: CASSTLGVSNQPQHF.

CDR3 region: CASSLSLASRETQYF. In DNA form, the CDR3 reads TGTGCCAGCAGTTTATCCCTAGCGTCCCGGGAGACCCAGTACTTC. The J gene is TRBJ2-5, the V gene TRBV27; weak D call: TRBD2 (6 bases). This CDR3 has 15 amino acids. V was trimmed by 0 bases and J by 5 bases, leaving 13 bases between them. CDR1 MNHEY and CDR2 SMNVEV come from the germline V gene (reference sequence).

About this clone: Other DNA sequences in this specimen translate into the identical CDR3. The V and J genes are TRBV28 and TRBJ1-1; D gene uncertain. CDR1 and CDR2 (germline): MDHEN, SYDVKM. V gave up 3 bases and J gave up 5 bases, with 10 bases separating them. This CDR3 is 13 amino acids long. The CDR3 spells CASSLEGGTEAFF. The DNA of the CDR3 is TGTGCCAGCAGTTTGGAGGGAGGGACTGAAGCTTTCTTT. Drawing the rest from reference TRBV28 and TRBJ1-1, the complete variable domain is DVKVTQSSRYLVKRTGEKVFLECVQDMDHENMFWYRQDPGLGLRLIYFSYDVKMKEKGDIPEGYSVSREKKERFSLILESASTNQTSMYLCASSLEGGTEAFFGQGTRLTVV.

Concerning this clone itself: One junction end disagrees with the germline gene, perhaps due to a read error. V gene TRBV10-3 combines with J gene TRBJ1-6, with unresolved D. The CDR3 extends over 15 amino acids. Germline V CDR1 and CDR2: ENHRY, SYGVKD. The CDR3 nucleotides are TGTGCCACGCGGGCAGGAGGGTTGGGGAATTCAACCCTCCACTTT. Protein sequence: CATRAGGLGNSTLHF.

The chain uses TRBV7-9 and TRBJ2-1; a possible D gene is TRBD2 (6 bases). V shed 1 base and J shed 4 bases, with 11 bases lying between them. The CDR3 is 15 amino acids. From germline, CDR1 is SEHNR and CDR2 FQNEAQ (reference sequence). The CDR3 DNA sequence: TGTGCCAGCAGCTTAGTTACCGGGGGATACAATGAGCAGTTCTTC. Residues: CASSLVTGGYNEQFF.